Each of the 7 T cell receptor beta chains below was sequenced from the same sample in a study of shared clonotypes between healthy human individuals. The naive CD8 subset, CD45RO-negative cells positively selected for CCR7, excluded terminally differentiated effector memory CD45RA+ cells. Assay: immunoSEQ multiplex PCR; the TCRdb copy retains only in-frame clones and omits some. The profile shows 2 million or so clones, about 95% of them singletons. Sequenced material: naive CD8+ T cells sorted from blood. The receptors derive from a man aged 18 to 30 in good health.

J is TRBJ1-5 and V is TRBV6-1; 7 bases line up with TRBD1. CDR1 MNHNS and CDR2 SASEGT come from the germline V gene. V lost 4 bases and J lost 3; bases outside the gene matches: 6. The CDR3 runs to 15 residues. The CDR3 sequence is CASSGETGINQPQHF. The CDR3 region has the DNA TGTGCCAGCAGTGGAGAGACAGGGATCAATCAGCCCCAGCATTTT.

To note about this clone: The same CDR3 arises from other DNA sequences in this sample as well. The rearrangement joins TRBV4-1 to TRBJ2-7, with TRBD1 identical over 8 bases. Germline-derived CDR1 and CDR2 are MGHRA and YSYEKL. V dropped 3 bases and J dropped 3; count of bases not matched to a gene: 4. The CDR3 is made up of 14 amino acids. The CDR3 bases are TGCGCCAGCAGCCACGGACAGGGCAGCTACGAGCAGTACTTC. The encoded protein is CASSHGQGSYEQYF.

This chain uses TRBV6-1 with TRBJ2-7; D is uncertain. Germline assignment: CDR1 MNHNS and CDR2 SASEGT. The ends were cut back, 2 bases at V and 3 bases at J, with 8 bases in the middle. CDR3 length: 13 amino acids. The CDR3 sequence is CASSETSFYEQYF. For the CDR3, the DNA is TGTGCCAGCAGTGAAACGTCATTCTACGAGCAGTACTTC.

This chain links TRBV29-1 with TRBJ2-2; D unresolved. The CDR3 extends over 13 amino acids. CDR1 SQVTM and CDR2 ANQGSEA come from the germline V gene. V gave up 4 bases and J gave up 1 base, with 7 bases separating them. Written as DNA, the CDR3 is TGCAGCGTTGTTTTCAGGAACACCGGGGAGCTGTTTTTT. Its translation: CSVVFRNTGELFF.

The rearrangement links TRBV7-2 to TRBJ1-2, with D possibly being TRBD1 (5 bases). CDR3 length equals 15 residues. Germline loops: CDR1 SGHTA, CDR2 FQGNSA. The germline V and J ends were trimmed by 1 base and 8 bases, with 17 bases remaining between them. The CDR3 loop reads CASSLDGALSYGYTF. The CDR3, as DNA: TGTGCCAGCAGCTTAGATGGGGCCTTGAGCTACGGCTACACCTTC.

CDR3 nucleotides: TGTGCCAGCAGTTACGGACTAGCGGGGGACGAAGAGACCCAGTACTTC. It is translated as CASSYGLAGDEETQYF. The chain employs TRBV6-5 and TRBJ2-5, with 13 bases fitting TRBD2. Unmatched junction bases numbered 3, after V lost 2 bases and J lost 3 bases. CDR1 is MNHEY, CDR2 SVGAGI, per germline. This CDR3 contains 16 residues.

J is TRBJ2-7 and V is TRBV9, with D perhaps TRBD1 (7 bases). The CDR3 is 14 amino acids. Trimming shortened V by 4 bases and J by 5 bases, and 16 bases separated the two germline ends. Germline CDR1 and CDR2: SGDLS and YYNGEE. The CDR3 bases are TGTGCCAGCAGCCCGCAGGGGGGCGGCCACGAGCAGTACTTC. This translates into CASSPQGGGHEQYF.